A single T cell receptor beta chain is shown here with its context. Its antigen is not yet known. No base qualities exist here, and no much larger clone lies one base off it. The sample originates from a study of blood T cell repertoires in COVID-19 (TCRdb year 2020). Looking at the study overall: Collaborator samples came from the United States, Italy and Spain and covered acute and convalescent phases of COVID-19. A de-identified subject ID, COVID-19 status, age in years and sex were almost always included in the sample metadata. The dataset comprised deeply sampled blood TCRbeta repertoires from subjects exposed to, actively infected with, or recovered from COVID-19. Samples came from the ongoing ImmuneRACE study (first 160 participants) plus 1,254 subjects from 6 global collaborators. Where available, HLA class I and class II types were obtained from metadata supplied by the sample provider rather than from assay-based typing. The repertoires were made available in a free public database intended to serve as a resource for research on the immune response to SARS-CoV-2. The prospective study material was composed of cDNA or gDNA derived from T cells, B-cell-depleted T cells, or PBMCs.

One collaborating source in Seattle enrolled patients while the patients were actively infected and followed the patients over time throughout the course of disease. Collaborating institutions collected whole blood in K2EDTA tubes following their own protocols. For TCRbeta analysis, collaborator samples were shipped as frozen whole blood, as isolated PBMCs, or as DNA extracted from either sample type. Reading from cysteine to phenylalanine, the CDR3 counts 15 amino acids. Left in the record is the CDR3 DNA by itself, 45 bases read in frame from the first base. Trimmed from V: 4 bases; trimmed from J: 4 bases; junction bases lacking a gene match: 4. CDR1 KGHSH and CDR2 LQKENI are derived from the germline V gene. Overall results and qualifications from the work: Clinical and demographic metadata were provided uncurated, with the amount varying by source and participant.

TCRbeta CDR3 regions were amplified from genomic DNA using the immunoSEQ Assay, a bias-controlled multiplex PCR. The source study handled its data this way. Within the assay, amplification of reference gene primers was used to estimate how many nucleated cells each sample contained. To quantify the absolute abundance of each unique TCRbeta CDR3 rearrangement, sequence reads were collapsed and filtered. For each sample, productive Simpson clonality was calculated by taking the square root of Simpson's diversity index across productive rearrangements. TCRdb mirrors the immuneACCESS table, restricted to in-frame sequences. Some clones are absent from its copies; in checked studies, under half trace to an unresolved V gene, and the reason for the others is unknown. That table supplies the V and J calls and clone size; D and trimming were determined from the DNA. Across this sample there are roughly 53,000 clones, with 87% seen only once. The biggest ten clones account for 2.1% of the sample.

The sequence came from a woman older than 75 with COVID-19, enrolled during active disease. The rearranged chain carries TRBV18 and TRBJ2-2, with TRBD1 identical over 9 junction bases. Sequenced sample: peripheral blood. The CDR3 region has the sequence CASSRRDRVTGELFF. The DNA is TGTGCCAGCTCACGCCGGGACAGGGTCACCGGGGAGCTGTTTTTT.